This TCR beta chain was sequenced for a study of blood T cell repertoires in COVID-19. On the study more broadly: Sources were T cells, B-cell-depleted T cells, or PBMCs; the material itself was cDNA or gDNA.

Germline V lookup: CDR1 SGHKS, CDR2 YYEKEE (reference sequence). The J segment lost 1 base and the V segment lost 3 bases, leaving 10 bases of the junction unmatched. There are 18 residues in the CDR3. TCRdb keeps only in-frame clones here, not all; method: immunoSEQ multiplex PCR. The sample has some 110,000 clones, around 81% seen once; the top ten hold 30% to 45%. The sequence derives from an elderly man with acute or convalescent COVID-19. The specimen sequenced was peripheral blood. The V call is TRBV5-5, the J call TRBJ2-3, with 11 bases lining up with TRBD2. CDR3 region: CASSSAALAGVGTDTQYF. CDR3 sequence (DNA): TGTGCCAGCAGCTCTGCGGCACTAGCGGGAGTGGGCACAGATACGCAGTATTTT.